A single sample gave rise to the 30 T cell receptor beta chains below, sequenced in a study of cytomegalovirus exposure and HLA in healthy donors. PCR involved 60 Vbeta and 13 Jbeta primers. Clones were sequenced by immunoSEQ multiplex PCR, and TCRdb holds only the in-frame ones, with some missing. The table counts 130,000 or so clones; roughly 1.6% lies in the top ten. What was sequenced was PBMCs. These TCRs come from a woman aged 40 to 50 in good health and CMV-seronegative.

The chain combines TRBV27 with TRBJ2-7; D perhaps matches TRBD2 (6 bases). V lost 5 bases and J lost 6, with 14 bases in between. Germline V gene data show CDR1 as MNHEY and CDR2 as SMNVEV (reference sequence). The CDR3 is 13 residues long. DNA for the CDR3: TGTGCCAGCAGTCTGGTTCAGGGAGGCGAGCAGTACGTC. It specifies CASSLVQGGEQYV.

The chain joins TRBV28 to TRBJ1-1; 8 bases line up with TRBD1. V shed 7 bases and J 0 bases; nucleotides not matched to a gene: 4. The CDR3 totals 14 residues. Germline V gene lookup returns CDR1 MDHEN and CDR2 SYDVKM. The CDR3 coding sequence is TGTGCCAGCATTGCAGGGGGCATGAACACTGAAGCTTTCTTT. It encodes CASIAGGMNTEAFF. Variable domain in full (rest from reference TRBV28 and TRBJ1-1): DVKVTQSSRYLVKRTGEKVFLECVQDMDHENMFWYRQDPGLGLRLIYFSYDVKMKEKGDIPEGYSVSREKKERFSLILESASTNQTSMYLCASIAGGMNTEAFFGQGTRLTVV.

The rearrangement uses TRBV7-2 and TRBJ1-1; TRBD1 might be the D (5 bases). The CDR3 is 14 amino acids. The germline gives CDR1 SGHTA, CDR2 FQGNSA. V lost 4 bases to trimming and J lost 0 bases, with 9 bases between them. The CDR3 DNA follows: TGTGCCAGCAGCTCCAGGGAAATGAACACTGAAGCTTTCTTT. Amino acid sequence: CASSSREMNTEAFF.

CDR3 coding DNA: TGTGCCAGCAGGCAGGGGGCTCGAGGGAACACTGAAGCTTTCTTT. This sequence encodes CASRQGARGNTEAFF. V usage is TRBV6-5 and J usage is TRBJ1-1; 8 bases agree with TRBD1. Trimming removed 6 bases from V and 1 base from J; junction bases left unmatched: 7. Germline CDR1 and CDR2: MNHEY and SVGAGI. The CDR3 consists of 15 residues.

The chain employs TRBV19 and TRBJ1-1, with 8 bases matching TRBD1. This CDR3 is 12 amino acids long. CDR1 and CDR2 from the germline V gene are LNHDA and SQIVND (reference sequence). V shed 6 bases and J 12 bases; nucleotides not matched to a gene: 9. CDR3: CASRTDRGDPFF. CDR3 coding DNA: TGTGCCAGTAGGACTGACAGGGGAGATCCTTTCTTT.

The gene calls are TRBV4-2 and TRBJ2-1, with D unclear. The V and J ends lost 0 bases and 2 bases respectively, with 11 bases between them. CDR1 is LGHNA and CDR2 is YNFKEQ in the germline V gene. The CDR3 runs to 16 residues. CDR3 coding DNA: TGTGCCAGCAGCCAAGATCGCCTAGGAACCTACAATGAGCAGTTCTTC. It translates to CASSQDRLGTYNEQFF.

V gene TRBV5-4 combines with J gene TRBJ1-6, with D hard to call. Trimming took 0 bases from V and 0 from J, leaving 7 bases between them. Germline loops: CDR1 SGHNT, CDR2 YYREEE (reference sequence). The CDR3 totals 16 residues. The CDR3 protein is CASSLGRSSYNSPLHF. CDR3 DNA sequence: TGTGCCAGCAGCTTGGGGAGGAGCTCCTATAATTCACCCCTCCACTTT.

The chain links TRBV6-5 to TRBJ1-6, with TRBD1 matching 7 bases. The CDR3 spans 13 residues. Germline V CDR1 and CDR2: MNHEY, SVGAGI. V lost 7 bases to trimming and J lost 9 bases; unmatched junction nucleotides: 6. CDR3 region: CASTRQGGSPLHF. The CDR3 DNA follows: TGTGCCAGCACCAGACAGGGCGGTTCACCCCTCCACTTT.

The chain joins TRBV28 to TRBJ1-2, with D maybe TRBD1 (6 bases). The CDR3 length is 14 residues. Per germline, CDR1 MDHEN and CDR2 SYDVKM. Trimming cost V 8 bases and J 2 bases, with 15 bases left between them. The CDR3 loop reads CASGLGGRNYGYTF. The CDR3 bases are TGTGCCAGCGGCCTAGGGGGAAGGAACTATGGCTACACCTTC.

The rearrangement links TRBV15 to TRBJ1-6; D gene uncertain. Germline V CDR1 and CDR2: LNHNV, YYDKDF (reference sequence). The V end lost 3 bases, the J end lost 5 bases, and 20 bases lay between the germline ends. CDR3 length: 18 residues. The CDR3 spells CATSRGGGRLLNNSPLHF. The CDR3 DNA sequence: TGTGCCACCAGCAGGGGAGGTGGCAGGCTACTAAATAATTCACCCCTCCACTTT.

The chain has TRBV2 and TRBJ1-5; D is undetermined. This CDR3 is 15 amino acids long. The V end was cut by 4 bases, the J end by 0 bases, with 10 bases between. Germline V gives CDR1 SNHLY, CDR2 FYNNEI. CDR3 region: CASSVWAFSNQPQHF. CDR3 coding DNA: TGTGCCAGCAGTGTATGGGCCTTTAGCAATCAGCCCCAGCATTTT.

The chain combines TRBV11-2 with TRBJ1-1, with D perhaps TRBD1 (5 bases). The ends were cut back, 1 base at V and 2 bases at J, with 14 bases in the middle. Per the germline V gene, CDR1 is SGHAT and CDR2 is FQNNGV. There are 16 residues in the CDR3. The CDR3 DNA sequence: TGTGCCAGCAGCTTAGGAGTAAGGGGTTTTAACACTGAAGCTTTCTTT. It codes for CASSLGVRGFNTEAFF. Together with reference TRBV11-2 and TRBJ1-1, the CDR3 gives the full variable domain: EAGVAQSPRYKIIEKRQSVAFWCNPISGHATLYWYQQILGQGPKLLIQFQNNGVVDDSQLPKDRFSAERLKGVDSTLKIQPAKLEDSAVYLCASSLGVRGFNTEAFFGQGTRLTVV.

The chain is built from TRBV18 and TRBJ1-1; no firm D call. This CDR3 has 14 amino acids. V was cut by 1 base and J by 4 bases, with 10 bases left in between. Per the germline V gene, CDR1 is KGHSH and CDR2 is LQKENI. DNA for the CDR3: TGTGCCAGCTCACCACTTAAAGGAGGCACTGAAGCTTTCTTT. Protein sequence: CASSPLKGGTEAFF.

In the case of this clone: A junction boundary mismatches the germline segment, possibly from a read error. The genes are TRBV19 and TRBJ1-5; no firm D call. Germline CDR1 LNHDA, CDR2 SQIVND (reference sequence). The CDR3 has 15 amino acids. As DNA, the CDR3 is TGTGCCAGTAGAGAGGGAGCTTATAGCAATCAGCCCCGGCATTTT. Translating gives CASREGAYSNQPRHF.

The chain carries TRBV6-5 and TRBJ1-2, with D possibly being TRBD1 (6 bases). V lost 6 bases and J 8 bases, leaving 19 bases between the germline ends. Germline CDR1 is MNHEY and CDR2 is SVGAGI. The CDR3 spans 14 residues. The CDR3 protein is CASSPRHRVGGYTF. Written as DNA, the CDR3 is TGTGCCAGCAGCCCTAGGCACAGGGTAGGGGGCTACACCTTC.

On this clone itself: Other nucleotide sequences from this sample produce the same CDR3. The J gene is TRBJ1-2, the V gene TRBV6-5; the match to TRBD1 covers 9 bases. Germline CDR1 MNHEY, CDR2 SVGAGI. The CDR3 totals 15 residues. V lost 8 bases, J lost 2 bases, and 9 bases stayed unmatched. The CDR3, as DNA: TGTGCCAGCTTCGAACCGGGACAGGGAAACTATGGCTACACCTTC. Protein product: CASFEPGQGNYGYTF.

CDR3 bases: TGCGCCAGCAGTGGCGGGGGTTTAACCGGGGAGCTGTTTTTT. This sequence encodes CASSGGGLTGELFF. The chain carries TRBV5-1 and TRBJ2-2; 7 nucleotides agree with TRBD2. V lost 5 bases to trimming and J lost 5 bases; unmatched junction nucleotides: 6. The CDR3 runs 14 residues. The germline gives CDR1 SGHRS, CDR2 YFSETQ.

V usage is TRBV27 and J usage is TRBJ1-1; 7 nucleotides align to TRBD1. V gave up 7 bases and J gave up 4 bases; unmatched junction bases: 9. This CDR3 contains 14 residues. CDR1 and CDR2 from the germline V gene are MNHEY and SMNVEV (reference sequence). The chain's CDR3 is CASTTDRVSTEAFF. The CDR3 nucleotides read TGTGCCAGCACTACCGACAGGGTGAGCACTGAAGCTTTCTTT.

The chain couples TRBV6-5 to TRBJ2-3; a weak D match, TRBD1 (6 bases). The CDR3 consists of 14 residues. CDR1 and CDR2 from the germline V gene are MNHEY and SVGAGI. The V gene lost 6 bases and the J gene lost 7 bases, with 17 bases spanning the gap. The CDR3 sequence is CASSSYRAANTQYF. CDR3 sequence (DNA): TGTGCCAGCAGCTCCTACAGGGCTGCGAATACGCAGTATTTT.

This chain connects TRBV7-3 to TRBJ2-1; 8 nucleotides align to TRBD2. Unmatched junction bases numbered 11, after V lost 3 bases and J lost 7 bases. Per germline, CDR1 SGHTA and CDR2 FQGTGA. This CDR3 comprises 16 residues. For the CDR3, the DNA is TGTGCCAGCAGCTTTTACACGCCGGGGGGGGGAAATGAGCAGTTCTTC. It codes for CASSFYTPGGGNEQFF. The whole variable domain, remainder taken from reference TRBV7-3 and TRBJ2-1, is GAGVSQTPSNKVTEKGKYVELRCDPISGHTALYWYRQSLGQGPEFLIYFQGTGAADDSGLPNDRFFAVRPEGSVSTLKIQRTERGDSAVYLCASSFYTPGGGNEQFFGPGTRLTVL.

The chain employs TRBV5-5 and TRBJ1-1; D is perhaps TRBD1 (6 bases). This CDR3 has 13 amino acids. Germline CDR1 SGHKS, CDR2 YYEKEE (reference sequence). V gave up 5 bases and J gave up 10 bases, with 18 bases separating them. The CDR3 reads CASSRSRQELAFF. CDR3 nucleotides: TGTGCCAGCAGTCGTTCTAGACAGGAATTAGCTTTCTTT.

This chain joins TRBV10-1 and TRBJ1-2; D gene uncertain. This CDR3 comprises 13 residues. Germline CDR1 reads WNHNN; CDR2 reads SYGVQD (reference sequence). Trimming cost V 6 bases and J 4 bases, with 12 bases left between them. The DNA for the CDR3 is TGCGCCAGCAGCGACCGGGATCCCTATGGCTACACCTTC. Translated, it gives CASSDRDPYGYTF.

The CDR3 sequence: CASSLETRAEGYTF. The CDR3 nucleotides are TGTGCCAGCAGCTTAGAGACCAGGGCGGAGGGCTACACCTTC. This sequence joins TRBV7-9 and TRBJ1-2; maybe TRBD1 (5 bases). Trimming shortened V by 1 base and J by 8 bases, and 14 bases separated the two germline ends. The CDR3 is 14 residues long. The germline CDR1 and CDR2 sequences are SEHNR and FQNEAQ (reference sequence).

This rearrangement joins TRBV5-1 to TRBJ1-1, with D tentatively TRBD1 (6 bases). Germline V gene sequence: CDR1 SGHRS, CDR2 YFSETQ. CDR3 length: 16 residues. V dropped 1 base and J dropped 9 bases, with 22 bases sitting between them. Here the CDR3 reads CASSLPLDSRDLQAFF. The CDR3 nucleotides read TGCGCCAGCAGCTTGCCACTGGACAGTAGGGATCTTCAAGCTTTCTTT.

The gene calls are TRBV2 and TRBJ1-1; TRBD1 agrees at 10 bases. CDR3 size: 18 residues. After removal of 3 bases from V and 0 bases from J, the junction contained 10 bases not matched to a gene. CDR1 and CDR2 (germline): SNHLY, FYNNEI. Here the CDR3 DNA reads TGTGCCAGCAGTGATGATCGGGACAGGGGCTTCATGAACACTGAAGCTTTCTTT. Translated: CASSDDRDRGFMNTEAFF.

Concerning this clone itself: A read error may account for a junction end that differs from germline. The chain joins TRBV19 to TRBJ1-4; 11 bases align to TRBD1. The CDR3 has 16 residues. Germline V lookup: CDR1 LNHDA, CDR2 SQIVND (reference sequence). The CDR3 reads CASSGTGGYSGEKPFF. DNA of the CDR3: TGTGCCAGTAGCGGGACAGGGGGGTACAGCGGTGAAAAACCGTTTTTT.

A note on this clone: Distinct nucleotide sequences in the sample also encode this CDR3. The chain links TRBV7-2 to TRBJ1-1; D gene uncertain. This CDR3 contains 15 residues. Trimming pared 4 bases from V and 5 bases from J, leaving 17 bases between. Germline lookup yields CDR1 SGHTA and CDR2 FQGNSA. The CDR3 DNA reads as TGTGCCAGCAGCTATCGGCAGGCTCGGAAAACTGAAGCTTTCTTT. The encoded protein is CASSYRQARKTEAFF.

The V and J genes are TRBV21-1 and TRBJ2-7; TRBD2 is the table's D call, not checked against the DNA. TRBV21-1 is annotated as a pseudogene. The CDR3 spans 13 residues. CDR3 sequence: CASSREGNYEQYF. Written as DNA, the CDR3 is TGTGCCAGCAGCAGGGAGGGGAACTACGAGCAGTACTTC.

The V and J genes are TRBV10-3 and TRBJ1-2, with D tentatively TRBD1 (5 bases). V shed 11 bases and J shed 3 bases, with 13 bases lying between them. The CDR3 length is 12 residues. Germline CDR1 reads ENHRY; CDR2 reads SYGVKD. The DNA for the CDR3 is TGTGCCGCTCACCCGGGGGACTATGGCTACACCTTC. It is translated as CAAHPGDYGYTF.

The chain joins TRBV6-5 to TRBJ2-5; possible D gene TRBD2, 6 bases. The J call is doubtful: the DNA matches TRBJ2-7 better. The CDR3 spans 15 residues. Germline V gene lookup returns CDR1 MNHEY and CDR2 SVGAGI. The CDR3 nucleotides are TGTGCCAGCACTCCCGCCGGGGGAGTCTCCTACGAGCAGTACTTC. It codes for CASTPAGGVSYEQYF.